This is a list of T cell receptor beta chains from one sample in a study of lymphopenia after photon versus proton radiotherapy. Clones were sequenced by immunoSEQ multiplex PCR, and TCRdb holds only the in-frame ones, with some missing. This table holds around 63,000 clones, around 88% found once. Sequences were derived from peripheral blood, sampled from a patient treated with photon-based radiotherapy. All receptors come from a man aged 35 to 55 with gastric cancer. CDR3s include the opening cysteine and the closing phenylalanine or tryptophan. The order of the fields is D gene, clone size, CDR3 length, V gene, J gene, CDR3 protein, CDR3 DNA. A D gene is named only where the DNA matches it firmly. Size tells how often a clone was seen (once, few, many) or the class of an expanded clone, and some rows leave it out.

>.|.|15|TRBV14|TRBJ2-3
CASSQTGTSTDTQYF
TGTGCCAGCAGCCAAACCGGGACGAGCACAGATACGCAGTATTTT
>.|.|12|TRBV7-9|TRBJ1-4
CASSLVDEKLFF
TGTGCCAGCAGCTTAGTGGATGAAAAACTGTTTTTT
>TRBD1|.|14|TRBV5-1|TRBJ2-7
CASSFGTGLYEQYF
TGCGCCAGCAGCTTCGGGACAGGTTTGTACGAGCAGTACTTC
>.|.|13|TRBV6-4|TRBJ2-7
CASRTILPYEQYF
TGTGCCAGCAGGACCATCCTCCCCTACGAGCAGTACTTC
>.|.|14|TRBV2|TRBJ1-2
CASNPGRPVYGYTF
TGTGCCAGCAACCCGGGACGTCCCGTTTATGGCTACACCTTC
>TRBD1|.|13|TRBV7-3|TRBJ1-2
CASSLTGGSGYTF
TGTGCCAGCAGCCTTACAGGGGGCAGTGGCTACACCTTC
>.|.|11|TRBV28|TRBJ1-5
CASCGNQPQHF
TGTGCCAGCTGTGGCAATCAGCCCCAGCATTTT
>.|few|16|TRBV5-4|TRBJ1-6
CASSLSPGTPNSPLHF
TGTGCCAGCAGCTTGTCCCCCGGGACACCCAATTCACCCCTCCACTTT
>.|.|16|TRBV5-6|TRBJ2-3
CASSSSGLPSTDTQYF
TGTGCCAGCAGCTCCTCGGGACTCCCCTCCACAGATACGCAGTATTTT
>TRBD2|.|18|TRBV4-3|TRBJ2-6
CASSPDGPGGSGANVLTF
TGCGCCAGCAGCCCGGACGGCCCGGGGGGGTCTGGGGCCAACGTCCTGACTTTC
>TRBD2|.|15|TRBV5-5|TRBJ2-7
CASSPRGQGGHEQYF
TGTGCCAGCAGCCCACGGGGTCAGGGAGGGCACGAGCAGTACTTC
>.|.|12|TRBV29-1|TRBJ1-4
CSVAGPNEKLFF
TGCAGCGTTGCCGGACCTAATGAAAAACTGTTTTTT
>.|.|22|TRBV21-1|TRBJ2-7
CASSKDPSGTSGALRGFYEQYF
TGTGCCAGCAGCAAAGACCCTAGCGGGACTAGCGGGGCCCTTCGGGGGTTCTACGAGCAGTACTTC
>.|.|11|TRBV5-6|TRBJ2-2
CASSATGELFF
TGTGCCAGCAGCGCGACCGGGGAGCTGTTTTTT
>TRBD1|.|15|TRBV5-1|TRBJ1-1
CASSPPGQRNTEAFF
TGCGCCAGCAGCCCACCGGGACAGCGAAACACTGAAGCTTTCTTT
>TRBD2|.|15|TRBV4-3|TRBJ2-2
CASSQLAGGAGELFF
TGCGCCAGCAGCCAACTAGCGGGGGGCGCCGGGGAGCTGTTTTTT
>TRBD1|.|15|TRBV6-6|TRBJ1-1
CASSYSTGTGGWAFF
TGTGCCAGCAGTTACTCGACCGGGACAGGGGGTTGGGCTTTCTTT
>.|.|13|TRBV15|TRBJ2-5
CATSRGRGETQYF
TGTGCCACCAGCAGGGGCCGGGGAGAGACCCAGTACTTC
>.|.|18|TRBV28|TRBJ1-4
CASSVIFSGGQTNEKLFF
TGTGCCAGCAGTGTAATCTTTAGTGGGGGACAAACTAATGAAAAACTGTTTTTT
>.|once|13|TRBV7-3|TRBJ2-3
CASSLILSDTQYF
TGTGCCAGCAGCTTAATACTGTCGGATACGCAGTATTTT
>.|.|12|TRBV11-1|TRBJ2-2
CASSPYTGELFF
TGTGCCAGCAGCCCCTACACCGGGGAGCTGTTTTTT
>.|.|15|TRBV11-2|TRBJ1-2
CASSFFPHWNYGYTF
TGTGCCAGCAGCTTTTTCCCCCACTGGAATTATGGCTACACCTTC
>.|few|15|TRBV6-4|TRBJ1-3
CASKEDASSGNTIYF
TGTGCCAGCAAAGAGGACGCAAGCTCTGGAAACACCATATATTTT
>.|.|14|TRBV7-2|TRBJ1-6
CASSSGQNNSPLHF
TGTGCCAGCAGCTCCGGACAGAATAATTCACCCCTCCACTTT
>.|.|16|TRBV5-1|TRBJ1-4
CASSLEWWATNEKLFF
TGCGCCAGCAGCTTGGAGTGGTGGGCAACTAATGAAAAACTGTTTTTT
>.|once|14|TRBV11-2|TRBJ2-2
CASSSITGTGELFF
TGTGCCAGCAGCTCAATAACCGGCACCGGGGAGCTGTTTTTT
>TRBD1|.|15|TRBV25-1|TRBJ2-1
CASSEKGQVYNEQFF
TGTGCCAGCAGTGAAAAGGGACAGGTCTACAATGAGCAGTTCTTC
>.|.|14|TRBV6-5|TRBJ2-7
CASNPLGATYEQYF
TGTGCCAGCAACCCTTTGGGGGCAACCTACGAGCAGTACTTC
>.|few|15|TRBV27|TRBJ1-6
CASSLSGTANSPLHF
TGTGCCAGCAGTTTATCAGGCACGGCTAATTCACCCCTCCACTTT
>.|few|11|TRBV19|TRBJ2-7
CASSFGLEQYF
TGTGCCAGTAGTTTTGGTCTCGAGCAGTACTTC
>TRBD2|.|14|TRBV27|TRBJ2-5
CASSVIGRDETQYF
TGTGCCAGCAGTGTCATCGGGAGGGATGAGACCCAGTACTTC
>.|once|14|TRBV2|TRBJ1-1
CASAVQGMNTEAFF
TGTGCCAGCGCGGTGCAGGGGATGAACACTGAAGCTTTCTTT
>.|.|14|TRBV11-2|TRBJ2-1
CASSPHPRGNEQFF
TGTGCCAGCAGCCCGCACCCTAGGGGGAATGAGCAGTTCTTC
>TRBD1|.|14|TRBV6-4|TRBJ2-1
CASSDSTGGNEQFF
TGTGCCAGCAGTGACTCGACAGGGGGCAATGAGCAGTTCTTC
>TRBD1|.|13|TRBV5-6|TRBJ1-2
CASSPGTGGGYTF
TGTGCCAGCAGCCCCGGGACAGGCGGTGGCTACACCTTC
>.|.|16|TRBV19|TRBJ2-1
CASSLTGEGPYNEQFF
TGTGCCAGTAGTCTCACAGGTGAGGGGCCCTACAATGAGCAGTTCTTC
>.|.|14|TRBV11-2|TRBJ1-1
CASSPGPSNTEAFF
TGTGCCAGCAGCCCCGGACCGTCGAACACTGAAGCTTTCTTT